This T cell receptor beta chain is drawn from a study of T-cell memory formation after mild COVID-19. TCRdb reprocessed the 5' RACE reads via MiXCR and lists one record per CDR3 protein. This table has fewer than 150,000 distinct CDR3 sequences, more than 13% appearing once. This clonotype was seen more than once but under ten times. The CDR3 spans 16 residues. J lost 2 bases, V lost 0 bases, and 10 bases had no gene match. Germline assignment: CDR1 GTSNPN and CDR2 SVGIG (reference sequence). Sequenced: PBMCs or a T cell subset sorted from them (not recorded which). This rearrangement joins TRBV30 to TRBJ2-7, with 7 bases lining up with TRBD1. The clonotype was recovered from an adult woman who had mild COVID-19 (a few samples of this study predate the infection). Cell type and time point are not known. The CDR3 coding sequence is TGTGCCTGGAGTGTACCCGGGACAGCGAGAACCTACGAGCAGTACTTC. It translates to CAWSVPGTARTYEQYF.